Presented here are 29 T cell receptor beta chains from one specimen sequenced in a study of tumor-infiltrating lymphocytes in localized non-small cell lung cancer. Sequencing was performed with immunoSEQ multiplex PCR; in TCRdb, only in-frame clones are kept and a portion is missing. The profile shows some 12,000 clones, approximately 86% of them singletons. The sequenced sample was uninvolved lung tissue not adjacent to the tumor. Source of these receptors: a human donor with non-small cell lung cancer.

The chain joins TRBV30 to TRBJ2-6; 8 bases fit TRBD1. The germline gives CDR1 GTSNPN, CDR2 SVGIG (reference sequence). V gave up 8 bases and J gave up 0 bases; unmatched junction bases: 9. CDR3 length equals 16 residues. CDR3 sequence (DNA): TGTGCCCGCCTGGACAGGGCGAGCTCTGGGGCCAACGTCCTGACTTTC. Translated, it gives CARLDRASSGANVLTF. The complete variable domain, with remaining parts taken from reference TRBV30 and TRBJ2-6, reads SQTIHQWPATLVQPVGSPLSLECTVEGTSNPNLYWYRQAAGRGLQLLFYSVGIGQISSEVPQNLSASRPQDRQFILSSKKLLLSDSGFYLCARLDRASSGANVLTFGAGSRLTVL.

The chain recombines TRBV27 with TRBJ2-7; D might be TRBD2 (5 bases). V gave up 2 bases and J gave up 5 bases, with 16 bases separating them. This CDR3 comprises 15 residues. Looked up from germline, CDR1 is MNHEY and CDR2 is SMNVEV (reference sequence). CDR3 region: CASSLMAQAGNEQYF. The CDR3, as DNA: TGTGCCAGCAGTTTAATGGCCCAGGCCGGGAACGAGCAGTACTTC.

This clone was detected only once. This chain connects TRBV29-1 to TRBJ2-7; 9 bases fit TRBD1. The germline CDR1 and CDR2 sequences are SQVTM and ANQGSEA. The junction had 5 bases not matched to a gene; V was cut back by 4 bases and J by 1 base. The CDR3 spans 14 residues. The DNA for the CDR3 is TGCAGCGTTGTCCGGGACAGGGTTTCCTACGAGCAGTACTTC. Its protein product is CSVVRDRVSYEQYF.

This sequence joins TRBV4-1 and TRBJ1-5, with 10 nucleotides matching TRBD1. The CDR3 consists of 19 residues. From germline, CDR1 is MGHRA and CDR2 YSYEKL. V lost 0 bases to trimming and J lost 0 bases; unmatched junction nucleotides: 8. The CDR3 nucleotides are TGCGCCAGCAGCCAAGATTGGGGGACAGGGGTAAATAGCAATCAGCCCCAGCATTTT. It yields the protein CASSQDWGTGVNSNQPQHF.

This chain connects TRBV5-5 to TRBJ1-1; maybe TRBD1 (5 bases). V was trimmed by 0 bases and J by 1 base, leaving 16 bases between them. CDR1 and CDR2 (germline): SGHKS, YYEKEE (reference sequence). This CDR3 is built from 17 residues. CDR3 region: CASSLGDSRISNTEAFF. The DNA of the CDR3 is TGTGCCAGCAGCTTGGGCGACAGCCGTATTTCGAACACTGAAGCTTTCTTT.

This chain links TRBV5-1 with TRBJ2-1; perhaps D is TRBD1 or TRBD2 (7 bases each). Per the germline V gene, CDR1 is SGHRS and CDR2 is YFSETQ. This CDR3 has 18 amino acids. Between the trimmed V and J ends, which lost 4 bases and 2 bases, there was a span of 22 bases. CDR3 coding DNA: TGCGCCAGCAGCCCAGCCGGCGGGGGCCAGGGGGCCTACAATGAGCAGTTCTTC. Its translation is CASSPAGGGQGAYNEQFF.

The V gene is TRBV9, the J gene TRBJ1-5, with D maybe TRBD1 (6 bases). V gave up 3 bases and J gave up 6 bases, with 13 bases separating them. This CDR3 comprises 14 residues. CDR1 is SGDLS and CDR2 is YYNGEE in the germline V gene. In DNA form, the CDR3 reads TGTGCCAGCAGCGCTACACAGGGATCTCAGCCCCAGCATTTT. This encodes CASSATQGSQPQHF.

This clone was counted only a few times. The chain has TRBV6-1 and TRBJ1-2, with D possibly being TRBD1 (6 bases). V dropped 1 base and J dropped 4 bases, with 10 bases sitting between them. CDR1 and CDR2 (germline): MNHNS, SASEGT. CDR3 length equals 14 residues. CDR3 loop: CASSEGTAFYGYTF. The CDR3 nucleotides are TGTGCCAGCAGTGAAGGGACAGCTTTCTATGGCTACACCTTC.

The rearrangement uses TRBV2 and TRBJ2-7, with D hard to call. CDR1 is SNHLY and CDR2 is FYNNEI in the germline V gene. The CDR3 has 10 residues. With 11 bases removed from V and 2 bases from J, the gap between germline ends came to 7 bases. DNA of the CDR3: TGTGCCGTTCGAACCTACGAGCAGTACTTC. This encodes CAVRTYEQYF.

Here the CDR3 reads CASSMGRFNEKLFF. CDR3 nucleotide sequence: TGTGCCAGTAGTATGGGCAGATTTAATGAAAAACTGTTTTTT. The chain is built from TRBV19 and TRBJ1-4, with unresolved D. This CDR3 is built from 14 residues. CDR1 is LNHDA and CDR2 is SQIVND in the germline V gene (reference sequence). V lost 3 bases and J 4 bases, leaving 9 bases between the germline ends.

CDR3 sequence reads: CASSLDTWNTEAFF. The DNA of the CDR3 is TGTGCCAGCAGCCTAGACACTTGGAACACTGAAGCTTTCTTT. The rearrangement joins TRBV7-8 to TRBJ1-1; no reliable D call. Germline CDR1 and CDR2: SGHVS and FQNEAQ. This CDR3 comprises 14 residues. The V end lost 5 bases, the J end lost 1 base, and 11 bases lay between the germline ends.

CDR3 region: CASTRDGPNTQYF. The DNA of the CDR3 is TGTGCCAGCACCCGGGACGGCCCAAATACGCAGTATTTT. The chain has TRBV5-6 and TRBJ2-3; either TRBD1 or TRBD2 may fit D (5 bases each). Trimming removed 6 bases at V and 7 bases at J, with 15 bases between. Germline lookup yields CDR1 SGHDT and CDR2 YYEEEE. The length of the CDR3 is 13 residues.

This clone was seen only once. The chain carries TRBV11-1 and TRBJ1-3; D is possibly TRBD1 (6 bases). Deletions cut 5 bases from V and 0 bases from J, with 8 bases between. Germline CDR1 reads SGHAT; CDR2 reads FQDESV (reference sequence). CDR3 length equals 14 residues. CDR3 residues: CASSGTYSGNTIYF. As DNA, the CDR3 is TGTGCCAGCAGCGGGACATACTCTGGAAACACCATATATTTT.

V gene TRBV21-1 combines with J gene TRBJ1-6. TRBV21-1 is a pseudogene locus. The CDR3 totals 15 residues. The CDR3 spells CASSKGGGGHSPLHF. CDR3 sequence (DNA): TGTGCCAGCAGCAAAGGGGGCGGGGGGCATTCACCCCTCCACTTT.

This clone was counted a few times. The chain combines TRBV18 with TRBJ1-6; 9 bases fit TRBD1. Germline V gene data show CDR1 as KGHSH and CDR2 as LQKENI. The trim removed 3 bases at V and 10 bases at J, leaving 7 bases unmatched. CDR3 length: 15 amino acids. In nucleotides, the CDR3 is TGTGCCAGCTCACCTCGACAGGGGGTAGAATCACCCCTCCACTTT. Translated: CASSPRQGVESPLHF.

Only one count was recorded for this clone. The CDR3 loop is CASSPGRQGAGTLPSGGPNEQFF. The CDR3 DNA reads TGCGCCAGCAGCCCAGGACGCCAGGGGGCCGGAACCCTCCCGAGCGGGGGGCCCAATGAGCAGTTCTTC. The V gene is TRBV5-1, the J gene TRBJ2-1; D possibly corresponds to TRBD2 (9 bases). CDR1 is SGHRS, CDR2 YFSETQ, per germline. The CDR3 has 23 residues. Trimming left V 4 bases short and J 6 bases short, with 41 bases between.

V usage is TRBV2 and J usage is TRBJ2-7; 14 positions agree with TRBD2. V shed 4 bases and J 0 bases; nucleotides not matched to a gene: 11. This CDR3 is 19 amino acids long. Germline values: CDR1 SNHLY, CDR2 FYNNEI. The CDR3 spells CASSGIGTSGGRSSYEQYF. The CDR3 DNA reads TGTGCCAGCAGTGGCATTGGGACTAGCGGGGGCCGTAGCTCCTACGAGCAGTACTTC.

V and J are TRBV5-5 and TRBJ2-1; the D gene could be TRBD1 or TRBD2 (5 bases each). Per germline, CDR1 SGHKS and CDR2 YYEKEE (reference sequence). The CDR3 loop spans 15 amino acids. Trimming pared 0 bases from V and 9 bases from J, leaving 16 bases between. In DNA form, the CDR3 reads TGTGCCAGCAGCTTGGATCCCACCAGTGGGGGTGAGCAGTTCTTC. Encoded protein: CASSLDPTSGGEQFF.

The CDR3 here is CASTPTGGVGYGYTF. CDR3 coding DNA: TGTGCCAGCACCCCAACAGGGGGCGTAGGCTATGGCTACACCTTC. This chain uses TRBV6-5 with TRBJ1-2, with 9 positions matching TRBD1. Germline lookup yields CDR1 MNHEY and CDR2 SVGAGI. Losses at the gene ends were 7 bases for V and 4 bases for J; bases not matched to a gene: 10. This CDR3 spans 15 amino acids.

The CDR3 loop is CASSGTGSGYTF. CDR3 nucleotide sequence: TGTGCCAGCAGTGGGACAGGGAGTGGCTACACCTTC. The V call is TRBV2, the J call TRBJ1-2; 8 bases fit TRBD1. The V gene end was trimmed by 4 bases and the J gene end by 7 bases; junction bases not matched to a gene: 2. Per germline, CDR1 SNHLY and CDR2 FYNNEI. The CDR3 runs 12 residues.

The V and J genes are TRBV7-6 and TRBJ2-1, with D tentatively TRBD1 (5 bases). The CDR3 is made up of 13 amino acids. Between the trimmed V and J ends, which lost 4 bases and 9 bases, there was a span of 13 bases. Germline V lookup: CDR1 SGHVS, CDR2 FNYEAQ. CDR3 nucleotides: TGTGCCAGCAGCTCGGACGGAAGGGGTGAGCAGTTCTTC. Protein product: CASSSDGRGEQFF.

CDR3 region: CASSLDMSEAFF. DNA for the CDR3: TGTGCCAGCAGCCTGGACATGTCTGAAGCTTTCTTT. The chain recombines TRBV7-9 with TRBJ1-1; tentatively, D is TRBD1 (5 bases). This CDR3 is built from 12 residues. Trimming cost V 5 bases and J 6 bases, with 10 bases left between them. Germline V lookup: CDR1 SEHNR, CDR2 FQNEAQ (reference sequence).

The V call is TRBV7-2, the J call TRBJ1-1; a possible D gene is TRBD1 (6 bases). This CDR3 contains 14 residues. Germline loops: CDR1 SGHTA, CDR2 FQGNSA. V was trimmed by 5 bases and J by 5 bases, leaving 15 bases between them. CDR3 loop: CASSPFFRGTEAFF. CDR3 nucleotides: TGTGCCAGCAGCCCCTTCTTTAGGGGGACTGAAGCTTTCTTT.

The chain uses TRBV5-1 and TRBJ1-5; D possibly corresponds to TRBD1 (5 bases). The CDR3 has 15 amino acids. Germline CDR1 SGHRS, CDR2 YFSETQ. V was clipped by 4 bases and J by 1 base, with 12 bases between them. CDR3 loop: CASSVSGLSNQPQHF. In DNA form, the CDR3 reads TGCGCCAGCAGCGTTTCAGGGTTGAGCAATCAGCCCCAGCATTTT.

The genes are TRBV4-1 and TRBJ2-7; TRBD2 matches 12 bases. Per germline, CDR1 MGHRA and CDR2 YSYEKL. J lost 3 bases, V lost 4 bases, and 4 bases had no gene match. CDR3 length: 15 amino acids. CDR3 bases: TGCGCCAGCAGCCTCACTAGCGGGGGGATCTACGAGCAGTACTTC. This sequence encodes CASSLTSGGIYEQYF.

The gene calls are TRBV6-5 and TRBJ1-1; tentatively, D is TRBD1 (5 bases). Germline V lookup: CDR1 MNHEY, CDR2 SVGAGI. V was trimmed by 4 bases and J by 0 bases, leaving 15 bases between them. The CDR3 consists of 16 residues. Here the CDR3 reads CASSSFGRGMNTEAFF. DNA of the CDR3: TGTGCCAGCAGTTCCTTCGGTCGGGGGATGAACACTGAAGCTTTCTTT.

This chain's CDR3 is CATSRDRRGGGLAEAFF. CDR3 bases: TGTGCCACCAGCAGAGATAGGAGAGGGGGCGGGTTGGCTGAAGCTTTCTTT. The chain has TRBV15 and TRBJ1-1; the match to TRBD1 covers 7 bases. With 0 bases clipped from V and 6 bases from J, the junction kept 13 bases outside the gene matches. Germline CDR1 is LNHNV and CDR2 is YYDKDF (reference sequence). The CDR3 loop spans 17 amino acids.

The chain carries TRBV7-9 and TRBJ2-3; TRBD1 matches at 7 bases. CDR3 length: 19 residues. The V gene end was trimmed by 0 bases and the J gene end by 1 base; junction bases not matched to a gene: 13. Germline V gene data show CDR1 as SEHNR and CDR2 as FQNEAQ (reference sequence). The CDR3 spells CASSLASLVTGKGTDTQYF. The DNA for the CDR3 is TGTGCCAGCAGCTTAGCGTCCCTAGTGACAGGGAAGGGCACAGATACGCAGTATTTT.

The chain employs TRBV29-1 and TRBJ1-5; 7 bases line up with TRBD1. The CDR3 spans 13 residues. Per germline, CDR1 SQVTM and CDR2 ANQGSEA. V was clipped by 5 bases and J by 3 bases; unmatched bases: 4. CDR3 sequence: CSVSDRDNQPQHF. The CDR3, as DNA: TGCAGCGTTTCCGACAGGGACAATCAGCCCCAGCATTTT.